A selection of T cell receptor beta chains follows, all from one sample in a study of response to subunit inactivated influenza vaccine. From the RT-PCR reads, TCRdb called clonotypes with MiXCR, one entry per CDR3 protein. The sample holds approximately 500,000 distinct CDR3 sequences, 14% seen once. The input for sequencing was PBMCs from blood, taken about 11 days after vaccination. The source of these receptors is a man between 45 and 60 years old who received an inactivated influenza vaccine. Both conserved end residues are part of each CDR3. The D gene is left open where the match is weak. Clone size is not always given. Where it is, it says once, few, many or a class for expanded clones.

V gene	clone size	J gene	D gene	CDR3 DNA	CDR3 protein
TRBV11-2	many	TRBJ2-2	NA	TGTGCCAGCAGCTTAGCCTGGAACACCGGGGAGCTGTTTTTT	CASSLAWNTGELFF
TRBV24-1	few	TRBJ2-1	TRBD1	TGTGCCACCAGTGAGGCGGGACAGGCCTACAATGAGCAGTTCTTC	CATSEAGQAYNEQFF
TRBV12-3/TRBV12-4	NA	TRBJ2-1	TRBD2	TGTGCCAGCAGTTTTTGGGGACTAGCGTCTTACAATGAGCAGTTCTTC	CASSFWGLASYNEQFF
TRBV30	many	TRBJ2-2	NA	TGTGCCTGGAGTGTCGTTCTCACCGGGGAGCTGTTTTTT	CAWSVVLTGELFF
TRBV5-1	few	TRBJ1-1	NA	TGCGCCAGCAGCTTAAACCCGACAGGAGTTGGCGCTGAAGCTTTCTTT	CASSLNPTGVGAEAFF
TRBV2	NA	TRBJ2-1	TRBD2	TGTGCCAGCACCAAAGCGGGGGGGCCATTTAATGAGCAGTTCTTC	CASTKAGGPFNEQFF
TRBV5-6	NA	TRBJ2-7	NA	TGTGCCAGCAGCTTGCGACATATCTACGAGCAGTACTTC	CASSLRHIYEQYF
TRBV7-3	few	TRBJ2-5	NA	TGTGCCAGCAGCTTAATTGGGAGTGCCCAAGAGACCCAGTACTTC	CASSLIGSAQETQYF
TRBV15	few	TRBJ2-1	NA	TGTGCCACCGGGCAAAATTCCTACAATGAGCAGTTCTTC	CATGQNSYNEQFF
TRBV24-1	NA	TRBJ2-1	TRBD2	TGTGCCACCAGTGATAGGAAGCGGGAGAGCCGCGGAAATGAGCAGTTCTTC	CATSDRKRESRGNEQFF
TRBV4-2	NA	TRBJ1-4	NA	TGTGCCAGCAGCCAAGACCTTAGAGGCGGGGAAAAACTGTTTTTT	CASSQDLRGGEKLFF
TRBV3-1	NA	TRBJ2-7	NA	TGTGCCAGCAGCCAAGATGTCAACAGCTACGAGCAGTACTTC	CASSQDVNSYEQYF